Sequencing of this TCR beta chain was carried out in a study of blood T cells in healthy people across ages. The authors ran a second PCR of about 6 to 12 cycles using a sample-barcoded 5' primer and a J-beta primer mix. TCRdb re-called the 5' RACE reads with MiXCR, one entry per CDR3 protein. The profile covers 600,000 to 850,000 distinct CDR3 sequences, with about 25% appearing a single time and roughly a tenth taken by the ten largest. Each donor had approximately 10 milliliters of peripheral blood drawn. Germline V gives CDR1 SGDLS, CDR2 YYNGEE. V lost 3 bases, J lost 0 bases, and 10 bases lay in between. CDR3 length: 15 amino acids. These data were also reused for a study on T cells of mothers and their children.

The rearrangement joins TRBV9 to TRBJ1-5; D is possibly TRBD1 (6 bases). Sequenced material: blood. This clonotype was sampled from a boy aged 5 to 17 in good health. The DNA of the CDR3 is TGTGCCAGCAGCGCGACAGGTTATAGCAATCAGCCCCAGCATTTT. The encoded protein is CASSATGYSNQPQHF.